This T cell receptor (beta chain) was sequenced for a study of T cell changes during pregnancy in multiple sclerosis. This table comes from immunoSEQ multiplex PCR, and its TCRdb copy is limited to in-frame clones, with some not included. The sample consists of around 27,000 clones, around 94% of them appearing once. Germline CDR1 ENHRY, CDR2 SYGVKD. V trimming: 6 bases; J trimming: 0 bases; junction bases outside the gene matches: 1. CDR3 size: 15 residues. The chain is built from TRBV10-3 and TRBJ2-2, with TRBD1 identical over 10 bases. The clonotype was recovered from a female donor with multiple sclerosis, enrolled in a pregnancy study. The sequencing here drew on CD4+ T cells from peripheral blood mononuclear cells, taken in the first trimester of pregnancy. CDR3 in DNA: TGTGCCATCAGCGGACAGGGGGCGAACACCGGGGAGCTGTTTTTT. Residues: CAISGQGANTGELFF.